This T cell receptor beta chain was identified in a study of T cell responses to AZD1222 COVID-19 vaccine. Study as a whole: Timing groups of about 4 and about 12 weeks for second doses were pooled.

Details on this clone: What it recognizes is unknown.

Measured with immunoSEQ multiplex PCR; TCRdb has only the in-frame clones, and not every one. This table holds 110,000 to 150,000 clones, approximately 85% found once. Overall study results and limits: Spike was spanned by vaccine-associated CD4 TCRs, which were dominant at 160-218 and 743-854.

This receptor was obtained from an adult in good health. The sample was peripheral blood, taken on day 0 of AZD1222 vaccination.

Written as DNA, the CDR3 is TGTGCCCAACGCCCCCCCGAGTTTAGCGAAAAACTGTTTTTT. It is translated as CAQRPPEFSEKLFF. The chain recombines TRBV30 with TRBJ1-4; D unresolved. The ends were cut back, 8 bases at V and 8 bases at J, with 21 bases in the middle. CDR3 length equals 14 residues. The germline V gene encodes CDR1 GTSNPN and CDR2 SVGIG (reference sequence).